One and the same sample provided the 14 T cell receptor beta chains below, sequenced in a study of T-cell memory formation after mild COVID-19 (dated by TCRdb to about 2021). The library was made by 5' RACE. The listed sequencing device is Illumina NovaSeq 6000. The raw public data were reprocessed by TCRdb itself: fastp quality trimming at Q25, MiXCR clonotype calling, in-frame beta chains only. Here each entry gathers all rows of one CDR3 protein and keeps the most common genes and DNA. This sample is represented by around 250,000 distinct CDR3 sequences; about a sixth of them were singletons. Roughly 23% of the sample is taken by the ten largest. Sequenced material: PBMCs or a T cell subset sorted from them (not recorded which). The receptor set was obtained from a man in his late teens or twenties who had mild COVID-19 (a few samples of this study predate the infection). The sample titles of this study are shuffled in the database, so cell type and time point are left out; the donor was told from shared clones.

This clonotype has a handful of counts. CDR3 nucleotides: TGTGCCAGCAGCCCGGACTTTGACACTGAAGCTTTCTTT. Its protein is CASSPDFDTEAFF. The chain uses TRBV5-5 and TRBJ1-1, with D uncertain. The CDR3 consists of 13 residues. Germline CDR1 and CDR2: SGHKS and YYEKEE (reference sequence). Trimming pared 4 bases from V and 3 bases from J, leaving 10 bases between.

The rearrangement links TRBV5-5 to TRBJ2-3; D is unresolved. Germline V gene sequence: CDR1 SGHKS, CDR2 YYEKEE (reference sequence). There are 15 residues in the CDR3. V lost 0 bases, J lost 1 base, and 9 bases lay in between. The CDR3, as DNA: TGTGCCAGCAGCTTGGAAAGTCAGGGCACAGATACGCAGTATTTT. Protein sequence: CASSLESQGTDTQYF.

The rearrangement uses TRBV12-5 and TRBJ2-3; unclear D gene. Trimming shortened V by 5 bases and J by 0 bases, and 9 bases separated the two germline ends. The CDR3 covers 14 residues. Germline values: CDR1 LGHNT, CDR2 FRNRAP. The CDR3 DNA sequence: TGTGCTAGTGGTCCCCGAACAAGCACAGATACGCAGTATTTT. Protein sequence: CASGPRTSTDTQYF.

This clonotype was picked up a small number of times. The V gene is TRBV5-1, the J gene TRBJ2-1, with D possibly being TRBD1 (6 bases). V lost 3 bases and J 9 bases, leaving 16 bases between the germline ends. The CDR3 runs to 14 residues. In germline, CDR1 is SGHRS, CDR2 YFSETQ. DNA of the CDR3: TGCGCCAGCAGCTACCAGGGGTCTACCGGTGAGCAGTTCTTC. Amino acid sequence: CASSYQGSTGEQFF.

The gene calls are TRBV2 and TRBJ2-5, with 7 bases identical to TRBD1. The CDR3 has 14 amino acids. Germline loops: CDR1 SNHLY, CDR2 FYNNEI. The V segment lost 6 bases and the J segment 7 bases; nucleotides outside the gene matches: 11. CDR3 bases: TGTGCCAGCAGAGGGGGCCCTGGGGAAGGGACCCAGTACTTC. It encodes CASRGGPGEGTQYF.

This clonotype was detected ten times or more. The V call is TRBV6-2 or TRBV6-3, the J call TRBJ2-3, with 8 positions matching TRBD2. This CDR3 region has 15 residues. Germline CDR1 MNHEY, CDR2 SVGEGT. Losses at the gene ends were 6 bases for V and 6 bases for J; bases not matched to a gene: 11. CDR3 bases: TGTGCCAGCAGCAAACTAGCGGCGAGCGTCGATACGCAGTATTTT. Amino acid sequence: CASSKLAASVDTQYF.

This clonotype has a handful of counts. The chain is built from TRBV20-1 and TRBJ1-1; no clear D. CDR3 length equals 14 residues. The ends were cut back, 0 bases at V and 1 base at J, with 9 bases in the middle. Germline V gives CDR1 DFQATT, CDR2 SNEGSKA (reference sequence). CDR3 sequence reads: CSARDARANTEAFF. DNA for the CDR3: TGCAGTGCTAGAGACGCCAGAGCGAACACTGAAGCTTTCTTT.

The chain employs TRBV11-2 and TRBJ2-3; 7 nucleotides match TRBD2. The ends lost 7 bases at V and 1 base at J; junction bases unmatched: 8. Looked up from germline, CDR1 is SGHAT and CDR2 is FQNNGV. The CDR3 runs to 15 residues. CDR3 in DNA: TGTGCCAGCAATTCGCGGGGGTCGGGCACAGATACGCAGTATTTT. This gives the protein CASNSRGSGTDTQYF. The whole variable domain, remainder taken from reference TRBV11-2 and TRBJ2-3, is EAGVAQSPRYKIIEKRQSVAFWCNPISGHATLYWYQQILGQGPKLLIQFQNNGVVDDSQLPKDRFSAERLKGVDSTLKIQPAKLEDSAVYLCASNSRGSGTDTQYFGPGTRLTVL.

V and J are TRBV4-2 and TRBJ1-6; TRBD1 might be the D (5 bases). This CDR3 contains 16 residues. Germline-derived CDR1 and CDR2 are LGHNA and YNFKEQ. V gave up 0 bases and J gave up 9 bases, with 15 bases separating them. The CDR3 DNA is TGTGCCAGCAGCCAAGATCGTCCAGGGTGGAGTTCACCCCTCCACTTT. It is translated as CASSQDRPGWSSPLHF.

This clonotype has a handful of counts. CDR3 region: CASSSSHSGFGLTDTQYF. The CDR3 DNA sequence: TGTGCCAGCAGCTCATCCCACAGCGGTTTCGGGCTCACAGATACGCAGTATTTT. V and J are TRBV12-3 or TRBV12-4 and TRBJ2-3, with D perhaps TRBD2 (5 bases). V was shortened by 6 bases and J by 2 bases, with 24 bases between the two germline ends. The CDR3 consists of 18 residues.

The chain recombines TRBV5-1 with TRBJ2-3; D might be TRBD1 (6 bases). V lost 4 bases and J 6 bases, leaving 9 bases between the germline ends. The CDR3 sequence is 12 residues long. Germline CDR1 SGHRS, CDR2 YFSETQ. The CDR3 protein is CASSVRGDTQYF. The CDR3 DNA follows: TGCGCCAGCAGCGTGAGGGGGGATACGCAGTATTTT.

V gene TRBV29-1 combines with J gene TRBJ2-7, with 7 bases lining up with TRBD2. This CDR3 is built from 13 residues. Germline CDR1 is SQVTM and CDR2 is ANQGSEA. Trimming at V came to 7 bases and at J to 1 base, leaving 7 bases not matched to a gene. The DNA of the CDR3 is TGCAGCGGCGGGCGGGGGTCGTCCTACGAGCAGTACTTC. This sequence encodes CSGGRGSSYEQYF.

This clonotype was seen only a few times. The gene calls are TRBV7-2 and TRBJ2-3; D gene ambiguous. Germline-derived CDR1 and CDR2 are SGHTA and FQGNSA. V lost 1 base and J 6 bases, leaving 11 bases between the germline ends. CDR3 length equals 14 residues. Here the CDR3 reads CASSLVASADTQYF. The CDR3 DNA reads as TGTGCCAGCAGCTTAGTTGCCAGCGCGGATACGCAGTATTTT.

There are a few counts of this clonotype. The gene calls are TRBV7-9 and TRBJ1-2; D is uncertain. CDR3 length: 15 amino acids. Trimming took off 2 bases at V and 8 bases at J, with 18 bases between the two ends. Germline loops: CDR1 SEHNR, CDR2 FQNEAQ (reference sequence). CDR3 region: CASSLNDAGRWGYTF. DNA of the CDR3: TGTGCCAGCAGCTTAAACGACGCCGGGAGGTGGGGCTACACCTTC. The full variable domain, completed using reference TRBV7-9 and TRBJ1-2, is DTGVSQNPRHKITKRGQNVTFRCDPISEHNRLYWYRQTLGQGPEFLTYFQNEAQLEKSRLLSDRFSAERPKGSFSTLEIQRTEQGDSAMYLCASSLNDAGRWGYTFGSGTRLTVV.